These 2 T cell receptor beta chains originate from one sample sequenced in a study of blood T cell repertoires in COVID-19. Libraries were prepared by immunoSEQ multiplex PCR; TCRdb keeps only in-frame clonotypes and omits some of them. The sample consists of about 210,000 clones, 70% to 85% of them appearing once. What was sequenced was peripheral blood. These receptors originate from a man aged 50-60 years with active or convalescent COVID-19.

The V and J genes are TRBV6-5 and TRBJ1-3; 8 nucleotides align to TRBD1. The junction had 1 base not matched to a gene; V was cut back by 7 bases and J by 2 bases. The CDR3 sequence is 13 residues long. Germline loops: CDR1 MNHEY, CDR2 SVGAGI. The CDR3 DNA reads TGTGCCAGCACGGACAGGGCTGGAAACACCATATATTTT. Encoded protein: CASTDRAGNTIYF.

The chain couples TRBV19 to TRBJ1-2; 7 positions match TRBD1. Germline CDR1 LNHDA, CDR2 SQIVND (reference sequence). This CDR3 spans 14 amino acids. The ends lost 3 bases at V and 8 bases at J; junction bases unmatched: 9. This CDR3 reads CASSIFKGARGYTF. CDR3 in DNA: TGTGCCAGTAGTATCTTCAAGGGGGCGCGCGGCTACACCTTC. Full variable domain (remainder filled in from reference TRBV19 and TRBJ1-2): DGGITQSPKYLFRKEGQNVTLSCEQNLNHDAMYWYRQDPGQGLRLIYYSQIVNDFQKGDIAEGYSVSREKKESFPLTVTSAQKNPTAFYLCASSIFKGARGYTFGSGTRLTVV.